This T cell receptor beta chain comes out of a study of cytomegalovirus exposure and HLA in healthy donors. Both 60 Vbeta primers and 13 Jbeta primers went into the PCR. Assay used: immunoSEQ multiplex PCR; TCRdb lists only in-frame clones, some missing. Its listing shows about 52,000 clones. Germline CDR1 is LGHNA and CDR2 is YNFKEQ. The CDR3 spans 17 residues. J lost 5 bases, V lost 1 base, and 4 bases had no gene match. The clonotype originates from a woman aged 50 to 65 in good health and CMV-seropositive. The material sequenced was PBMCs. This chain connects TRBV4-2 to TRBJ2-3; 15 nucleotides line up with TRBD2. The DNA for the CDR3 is TGTGCCAGCAGCCAAGTTTGGGGACTAGCGGGGGGAGATACGCAGTATTTT. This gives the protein CASSQVWGLAGGDTQYF.